Each of the 7 T cell receptor beta chains below was sequenced from the same sample in a study of blood T cell repertoires in COVID-19. The protocol was immunoSEQ multiplex PCR, while the TCRdb copy is restricted to in-frame clones and leaves out a portion. Seen here are around 200,000 clones, about 83% observed once, and the top ten hold around 0.88%. Sample: peripheral blood. The receptors were gathered from a woman aged 18-29 years who had recovered from COVID-19.

The chain couples TRBV6-2 or TRBV6-3 to TRBJ2-7, with 9 bases lining up with TRBD1. Losses at the gene ends were 0 bases for V and 4 bases for J; bases not matched to a gene: 10. This CDR3 has 17 residues. CDR1 MNHEY and CDR2 SVGEGT come from the germline V gene. CDR3 sequence reads: CASSYSPTGTGRYEQYF. CDR3 DNA sequence: TGTGCCAGCAGTTACTCCCCTACCGGGACAGGGAGGTACGAGCAGTACTTC.

The rearrangement joins TRBV5-4 to TRBJ1-2, with a tentative D call TRBD1 (5 bases). Trimming removed 4 bases at V and 6 bases at J, with 10 bases between. There are 12 residues in the CDR3. The germline V gene encodes CDR1 SGHNT and CDR2 YYREEE (reference sequence). The CDR3 reads CASSRWGDGYTF. The CDR3 coding sequence is TGTGCCAGCAGCCGGTGGGGGGATGGCTACACCTTC. The entire variable domain, with the rest obtained from reference TRBV5-4 and TRBJ1-2, is as follows: ETGVTQSPTHLIKTRGQQVTLRCSSQSGHNTVSWYQQALGQGPQFIFQYYREEENGRGNFPPRFSGLQFPNYSSELNVNALELDDSALYLCASSRWGDGYTFGSGTRLTVV.

The J gene is TRBJ1-2, the V gene TRBV7-2; 7 bases align to TRBD1. The CDR3 sequence is 14 residues long. V was pared by 4 bases and J by 6 bases, with 8 bases of the junction left unmatched. Germline V lookup: CDR1 SGHTA, CDR2 FQGNSA. This chain's CDR3 is CASSSRQGSDGYTF. The CDR3 DNA is TGTGCCAGCAGCTCCCGACAGGGTAGTGATGGCTACACCTTC.

V usage is TRBV14 and J usage is TRBJ2-1; 9 positions agree with TRBD2. The germline CDR1 and CDR2 sequences are SGHDN and FVKESK. The CDR3 covers 15 residues. V trimming: 2 bases; J trimming: 4 bases; junction bases outside the gene matches: 3. CDR3 residues: CASSQRRGGYNEQFF. CDR3 DNA sequence: TGTGCCAGCAGCCAAAGGCGGGGGGGTTACAATGAGCAGTTCTTC.

The chain carries TRBV9 and TRBJ1-1; D is undetermined. V was shortened by 0 bases and J by 4 bases, with 10 bases between the two germline ends. Germline CDR1 is SGDLS and CDR2 is YYNGEE. CDR3 size: 14 residues. The CDR3 is CASSVETRSTEAFF. DNA for the CDR3: TGTGCCAGCAGCGTAGAGACGAGGAGCACTGAAGCTTTCTTT.

The chain uses TRBV14 and TRBJ1-3; the D is unclear. The CDR3 spans 14 residues. From germline, CDR1 is SGHDN and CDR2 FVKESK. V was pared by 4 bases and J by 4 bases, with 11 bases between. CDR3 sequence reads: CASSLREYGNTIYF. For the CDR3, the DNA is TGTGCCAGCAGCCTACGGGAATACGGAAACACCATATATTTT.

The table lists this clone with a count of one. The chain is built from TRBV24-1 and TRBJ1-5; 8 positions match TRBD1. This CDR3 is built from 15 residues. Germline V gene data show CDR1 as KGHDR and CDR2 as SFDVKD. With V trimmed by 4 bases and J by 3 bases, 4 bases remained unmatched. The CDR3: CATSDSRGLNQPQHF. The CDR3 coding sequence is TGTGCCACCAGTGACAGCAGGGGGCTCAATCAGCCCCAGCATTTT.